Presented here are 25 T cell receptor beta chains from one specimen sequenced in a study of blood T cell repertoires in COVID-19. Here immunoSEQ multiplex PCR was the method, and the copy in TCRdb shows in-frame clones only, minus some. Of about 81,000 clones listed, around 75% were seen once; the top ten hold 3.5% to 4.5%. Sequencing was carried out using peripheral blood. These receptors were taken from a woman between 50 and 59 years old with acute or convalescent COVID-19.

The chain is built from TRBV5-1 and TRBJ1-4; D call uncertain. Germline V gene sequence: CDR1 SGHRS, CDR2 YFSETQ. The CDR3 has 14 amino acids. V shed 4 bases and J shed 7 bases, with 14 bases lying between them. The CDR3 here is CASSPARISEKLFF. The CDR3 coding sequence is TGCGCCAGCAGCCCGGCTAGAATAAGTGAAAAACTGTTTTTT.

This clone was counted only a few times. The chain is built from TRBV28 and TRBJ1-1; TRBD1 might be the D (5 bases). V was trimmed by 2 bases and J by 6 bases, leaving 16 bases between them. CDR1 MDHEN and CDR2 SYDVKM come from the germline V gene. The CDR3 has 15 residues. CDR3 coding DNA: TGTGCCAGCAGTTTAGGGGTGGAGGGGCTCCCTGAAGCTTTCTTT. Amino acids: CASSLGVEGLPEAFF.

This chain links TRBV7-2 with TRBJ2-1; 10 bases are a match to TRBD1. CDR3 length: 16 amino acids. V was pared by 4 bases and J by 0 bases, with 3 bases of the junction left unmatched. Germline V gives CDR1 SGHTA, CDR2 FQGNSA. The DNA of the CDR3 is TGTGCCAGCAGCTCCCGGACAGGGGGCTCCTACAATGAGCAGTTCTTC. Protein sequence: CASSSRTGGSYNEQFF.

This clone was counted a few times. The J gene is TRBJ2-6, the V gene TRBV27; tentatively, D is TRBD1 (6 bases). Trimming removed 4 bases at V and 0 bases at J, with 13 bases between. The CDR3 runs to 17 residues. The germline gives CDR1 MNHEY, CDR2 SMNVEV (reference sequence). The CDR3 region has the DNA TGTGCCAGCAGTTCCACCCGGACAGACTCTGGGGCCAACGTCCTGACTTTC. It yields the protein CASSSTRTDSGANVLTF.

The chain is built from TRBV14 and TRBJ2-4; D may be TRBD1 (6 bases). CDR1 SGHDN and CDR2 FVKESK come from the germline V gene. Trimming removed 3 bases at V and 8 bases at J, with 17 bases between. CDR3 length: 15 amino acids. CDR3 loop: CASSHRPQGADIQYF. Written as DNA, the CDR3 is TGTGCCAGCAGCCATCGTCCACAGGGAGCGGACATTCAGTACTTC. Looking up the rest from reference TRBV14 and TRBJ2-4 gives the full variable domain: EAGVTQFPSHSVIEKGQTVTLRCDPISGHDNLYWYRRVMGKEIKFLLHFVKESKQDESGMPNNRFLAERTGGTYSTLKVQPAELEDSGVYFCASSHRPQGADIQYFGAGTRLSVL.

The J gene is TRBJ1-3, the V gene TRBV5-6; tentatively, D is TRBD1 (5 bases). The CDR3 is made up of 15 amino acids. From germline, CDR1 is SGHDT and CDR2 YYEEEE. V was clipped by 0 bases and J by 4 bases, with 11 bases between them. CDR3 bases: TGTGCCAGCAGCTTGGTGTACAGGCCCGGAAACACCATATATTTT. Residues: CASSLVYRPGNTIYF.

This clone came up once. The rearrangement links TRBV29-1 to TRBJ1-1; a weak D match, TRBD1 (5 bases). The CDR3 contains 15 residues. Germline loops: CDR1 SQVTM, CDR2 ANQGSEA. The ends were cut back, 4 bases at V and 0 bases at J, with 15 bases in the middle. DNA for the CDR3: TGCAGCGTTGCCATTGGATGGGGCATGAACACTGAAGCTTTCTTT. It specifies CSVAIGWGMNTEAFF.

V gene TRBV16 combines with J gene TRBJ2-1, with a tentative D call TRBD1 (5 bases). The length of the CDR3 is 16 residues. V was pared by 0 bases and J by 2 bases, with 11 bases between. Per the germline V gene, CDR1 is KGHSY and CDR2 is FQNENV. The CDR3 region has the DNA TGTGCCAGCAGCCAATCGGATAGGGGAACCTACAATGAGCAGTTCTTC. Translated, it gives CASSQSDRGTYNEQFF.

The chain couples TRBV28 to TRBJ2-2; tentative D call: TRBD1 (5 bases). Between the trimmed V and J ends, which lost 4 bases and 0 bases, there was a span of 9 bases. Per the germline V gene, CDR1 is MDHEN and CDR2 is SYDVKM. CDR3 size: 15 residues. This CDR3 is CASSSGITNTGELFF. Here the CDR3 DNA reads TGTGCCAGCAGTTCAGGGATAACGAACACCGGGGAGCTGTTTTTT.

In DNA form, the CDR3 reads TGTGCCAGCCGGACAGGGGGCTTGGGTAATGAAAAACTGTTTTTT. Its protein is CASRTGGLGNEKLFF. V usage is TRBV6-5 and J usage is TRBJ1-4, with 11 bases matching TRBD1. Trimming removed 8 bases from V and 4 bases from J; junction bases left unmatched: 6. The CDR3 extends over 15 amino acids. Per the germline V gene, CDR1 is MNHEY and CDR2 is SVGAGI.

V gene TRBV4-1 combines with J gene TRBJ1-2, with D uncertain. This CDR3 is built from 12 residues. CDR1 is MGHRA and CDR2 is YSYEKL in the germline V gene. The V end was cut by 3 bases, the J end by 3 bases, with 5 bases between. The chain's CDR3 is CASSQEHYGYTF. DNA of the CDR3: TGCGCCAGCAGCCAGGAGCACTATGGCTACACCTTC.

The CDR3 nucleotides read TGTGCCAGCAGTCCCAGCGGGGACAGGGCCTATGGCTACACCTTC. Protein sequence: CASSPSGDRAYGYTF. The J gene is TRBJ1-2, the V gene TRBV11-1; 9 positions match TRBD1. J lost 4 bases, V lost 6 bases, and 9 bases had no gene match. Germline V CDR1 and CDR2: SGHAT, FQDESV (reference sequence). The CDR3 contains 15 residues. Supplemented by reference TRBV11-1 and TRBJ1-2, the full variable domain reads EAEVAQSPRYKITEKSQAVAFWCDPISGHATLYWYRQILGQGPELLVQFQDESVVDDSQLPKDRFSAERLKGVDSTLKIQPAELGDSAMYLCASSPSGDRAYGYTFGSGTRLTVV.

This clone was recorded only once. J is TRBJ2-7 and V is TRBV28; D not certain. V was shortened by 5 bases and J by 1 base, with 12 bases between the two germline ends. The CDR3 totals 14 residues. Germline loops: CDR1 MDHEN, CDR2 SYDVKM. The DNA of the CDR3 is TGTGCCAGCAGTGAACCCCCCAGATCCTACGAGCAGTACTTC. Its translation is CASSEPPRSYEQYF.

CDR3 loop: CASSPRRGTNYGYTF. The CDR3 region has the DNA TGTGCCAGCAGCCCTCGTCGGGGGACTAACTATGGCTACACCTTC. This chain joins TRBV7-2 and TRBJ1-2; D possibly corresponds to TRBD1 (5 bases). The germline V gene has CDR1 SGHTA and CDR2 FQGNSA. Trimming shortened V by 5 bases and J by 0 bases, and 13 bases separated the two germline ends. The CDR3 has 15 residues. Based on the CDR3 plus reference TRBV7-2 and TRBJ1-2, the full variable domain is GAGVSQSPSNKVTEKGKDVELRCDPISGHTALYWYRQSLGQGLEFLIYFQGNSAPDKSGLPSDRFSAERTGGSVSTLTIQRTQQEDSAVYLCASSPRRGTNYGYTFGSGTRLTVV.

The chain joins TRBV5-1 to TRBJ2-4; 11 positions match TRBD2. The CDR3 runs to 16 residues. Per the germline V gene, CDR1 is SGHRS and CDR2 is YFSETQ. The V gene end was trimmed by 4 bases and the J gene end by 4 bases; junction bases not matched to a gene: 7. CDR3 residues: CASSTTSGGPKNIQYF. CDR3 sequence (DNA): TGCGCCAGCAGCACTACTAGCGGGGGACCTAAAAACATTCAGTACTTC.

The rearrangement uses TRBV6-5 and TRBJ1-1, with D hard to call. Trimming took 6 bases from V and 1 from J, leaving 9 bases between them. Germline CDR1 reads MNHEY; CDR2 reads SVGAGI. This CDR3 is 13 amino acids long. The CDR3 DNA follows: TGTGCCAGCAGAGCGGATCAGAACACTGAAGCTTTCTTT. As protein: CASRADQNTEAFF.

This chain joins TRBV2 and TRBJ2-1, with 13 positions matching TRBD2. This CDR3 spans 14 amino acids. Per the germline V gene, CDR1 is SNHLY and CDR2 is FYNNEI. J was trimmed by 5 bases and V by 7 bases; bases with no gene match: 2. The chain's CDR3 is CASIGLAGDNEQFF. The DNA for the CDR3 is TGTGCCAGCATCGGACTAGCGGGGGACAATGAGCAGTTCTTC.

This chain connects TRBV6-6 to TRBJ2-2; 7 bases map to TRBD2. CDR3 length equals 15 residues. Trimming removed 7 bases from V and 0 bases from J; junction bases left unmatched: 5. Germline CDR1 and CDR2: MNHNY and SVGAGI (reference sequence). The CDR3 nucleotides read TGTGCCAGCAACTTACTAGCGTCGAACACCGGGGAGCTGTTTTTT. Translating gives CASNLLASNTGELFF.

This clone has more than one count but fewer than ten. The J gene is TRBJ2-7, the V gene TRBV28, with D possibly TRBD1 on 6 matching bases. The CDR3 is 14 amino acids. V dropped 6 bases and J dropped 4 bases, with 16 bases sitting between them. The V gene's germline CDR1 is MDHEN and CDR2 SYDVKM. CDR3 in amino acids: CASRLQGIQYEQYF. CDR3 nucleotides: TGTGCCAGCAGACTTCAGGGGATTCAGTACGAGCAGTACTTC.

This chain joins TRBV13 and TRBJ2-2, with TRBD2 as a possible D gene (6 bases). Germline assignment: CDR1 PRHDT and CDR2 FYEKMQ (reference sequence). The V and J ends lost 4 bases and 0 bases respectively, with 18 bases between them. This CDR3 has 18 residues. The CDR3 reads CASSSYIMGGANTGELFF. Written as DNA, the CDR3 is TGTGCCAGCAGCTCTTATATAATGGGGGGAGCGAACACCGGGGAGCTGTTTTTT.

This clone occurred once. The chain uses TRBV20-1 and TRBJ1-6; no firm D call. Trimming pared 3 bases from V and 6 bases from J, leaving 6 bases between. CDR1 and CDR2 (germline): DFQATT, SNEGSKA (reference sequence). This CDR3 comprises 12 residues. The CDR3 loop is CSASYLNSPLHF. CDR3 in DNA: TGCAGTGCTAGTTATCTTAATTCACCCCTCCACTTT.

The V call is TRBV2, the J call TRBJ1-6, with D maybe TRBD1 (5 bases). Trimming shortened V by 4 bases and J by 5 bases, and 12 bases separated the two germline ends. The CDR3 totals 15 residues. CDR1 SNHLY and CDR2 FYNNEI come from the germline V gene. CDR3 in amino acids: CASSGARGNNSPLHF. The CDR3 region has the DNA TGTGCCAGCAGTGGTGCGCGGGGGAATAATTCACCCCTCCACTTT.

The V and J genes are TRBV10-3 and TRBJ1-2; 9 bases are a match to TRBD1. J gave up 1 base and V 7 bases, and 7 bases lay outside the gene matches. This CDR3 has 15 amino acids. Germline CDR1 reads ENHRY; CDR2 reads SYGVKD. The chain's CDR3 is CAITGGQGLNYGYTF. The CDR3 DNA reads as TGTGCCATCACTGGGGGACAGGGCCTTAACTATGGCTACACCTTC.

This clone was counted only a few times. The chain links TRBV5-1 to TRBJ1-2; a weak D match, TRBD1 (6 bases). V dropped 4 bases and J dropped 5 bases, with 15 bases sitting between them. This CDR3 is built from 14 residues. Germline loops: CDR1 SGHRS, CDR2 YFSETQ. CDR3 residues: CASSANRAEYGYTF. The CDR3 DNA reads as TGCGCCAGCAGCGCGAACAGGGCTGAATATGGCTACACCTTC.

The chain is built from TRBV29-1 and TRBJ1-2; the D gene is possibly TRBD1 (5 bases). This CDR3 has 12 amino acids. Per germline, CDR1 SQVTM and CDR2 ANQGSEA. V dropped 5 bases and J dropped 4 bases, with 11 bases sitting between them. CDR3 in amino acids: CSVHGTLYGYTF. The DNA of the CDR3 is TGCAGCGTTCACGGGACTCTCTATGGCTACACCTTC. Looking up the rest from reference TRBV29-1 and TRBJ1-2 gives the full variable domain: SAVISQKPSRDICQRGTSLTIQCQVDSQVTMMFWYRQQPGQSLTLIATANQGSEATYESGFVIDKFPISRPNLTFSTLTVSNMSPEDSSIYLCSVHGTLYGYTFGSGTRLTVV.